The 27 T cell receptor beta chains below were found in one sample sequenced in a study of CD8 T cells in Susac syndrome. When the RNA was reverse transcribed, random hexamers were used with an input of roughly 0.45 to 1 ug. From the immunoSEQ multiplex PCR reads, TCRdb called clonotypes with MiXCR, one entry per CDR3 protein. The sample includes around 77,000 distinct CDR3 sequences, under 96% of them seen just once. Sequencing was carried out using CD4+ T cells from PBMCs. These receptor sequences come from a human donor with multiple sclerosis.

V is TRBV3-1 and J is TRBJ2-4, with TRBD2 identical over 8 bases. The CDR3 extends over 14 amino acids. V lost 4 bases to trimming and J lost 3 bases; unmatched junction nucleotides: 2. Germline V gene data show CDR1 as LGHDT and CDR2 as YNNKEL (reference sequence). Here the CDR3 reads CASSLGTSKNIQYF. CDR3 bases: TGTGCCAGCAGCCTCGGGACTAGCAAAAACATTCAGTACTTC.

The chain is built from TRBV3-1 and TRBJ2-2, with no clear D. Trimming stripped 0 bases from V and 1 base from J, with 9 bases between. CDR1 LGHDT and CDR2 YNNKEL come from the germline V gene (reference sequence). CDR3 length: 16 residues. CDR3: CASSQERVVNTGELFF. As DNA, the CDR3 is TGTGCCAGCAGCCAAGAACGGGTAGTGAACACCGGGGAGCTGTTTTTT. The variable domain in full, with the rest retrieved from reference TRBV3-1 and TRBJ2-2, is DTAVSQTPKYLVTQMGNDKSIKCEQNLGHDTMYWYKQDSKKFLKIMFSYNNKELIINETVPNRFSPKSPDKAHLNLHINSLELGDSAVYFCASSQERVVNTGELFFGEGSRLTVL.

The chain joins TRBV10-3 to TRBJ2-7; the match to TRBD1 covers 9 bases. This CDR3 has 15 residues. V was clipped by 6 bases and J by 0 bases; unmatched bases: 6. Per germline, CDR1 ENHRY and CDR2 SYGVKD. The DNA of the CDR3 is TGTGCCATCAGAGGAGACAGGGGGGACTCCTACGAGCAGTACTTC. This codes for CAIRGDRGDSYEQYF.

This chain joins TRBV7-2 and TRBJ2-2, with D perhaps matching TRBD2 (6 bases). V shed 8 bases and J shed 7 bases, with 17 bases lying between them. CDR1 and CDR2 from the germline V gene are SGHTA and FQGNSA. This CDR3 is 14 amino acids long. CDR3 sequence reads: CASSRGRGSGELFF. CDR3 bases: TGTGCCAGCTCCCGGGGTCGGGGGAGCGGGGAGCTGTTTTTT.

V is TRBV2 and J is TRBJ1-1, with a weak D call TRBD1 (5 bases). The germline V gene has CDR1 SNHLY and CDR2 FYNNEI. V gave up 7 bases and J gave up 4 bases, with 16 bases separating them. CDR3 length equals 14 residues. This chain's CDR3 is CASKLGRGSTEAFF. In DNA form, the CDR3 reads TGTGCCAGCAAGCTCGGTCGGGGGTCCACTGAAGCTTTCTTT.

The chain links TRBV7-2 to TRBJ1-2, with D unclear. Germline CDR1 SGHTA, CDR2 FQGNSA. V lost 5 bases, J lost 4 bases, and 11 bases lay in between. This CDR3 contains 13 residues. Here the CDR3 reads CASSLRHFYGYTF. DNA for the CDR3: TGTGCCAGCAGCCTGAGACACTTCTATGGCTACACCTTC.

The V call is TRBV3-1, the J call TRBJ1-5; TRBD1 is a possible D gene (5 bases). Germline loops: CDR1 LGHDT, CDR2 YNNKEL (reference sequence). Trimming shortened V by 4 bases and J by 2 bases, and 12 bases separated the two germline ends. The CDR3 length is 15 residues. The CDR3 here is CASSPGTLRNQPQHF. The CDR3 region has the DNA TGTGCCAGCAGCCCCGGGACCCTTCGCAATCAGCCCCAGCATTTT. The full variable domain, in which reference TRBV3-1 and TRBJ1-5 provide the parts outside the CDR3, is DTAVSQTPKYLVTQMGNDKSIKCEQNLGHDTMYWYKQDSKKFLKIMFSYNNKELIINETVPNRFSPKSPDKAHLNLHINSLELGDSAVYFCASSPGTLRNQPQHFGDGTRLSIL.

This chain uses TRBV7-8 with TRBJ2-2; the D is unclear. The CDR3 runs to 13 residues. Trimming pared 5 bases from V and 4 bases from J, leaving 8 bases between. Germline V gives CDR1 SGHVS, CDR2 FQNEAQ. CDR3 coding DNA: TGTGCCAGCAGCCCGGGCGGCACCGGGGAGCTGTTTTTT. It encodes CASSPGGTGELFF.

V and J are TRBV14 and TRBJ2-2; the D gene is possibly TRBD1 (6 bases). V was clipped by 4 bases and J by 2 bases, with 11 bases between them. Germline V gives CDR1 SGHDN, CDR2 FVKESK. The CDR3 covers 15 residues. CDR3 in amino acids: CASSRPGTNTGELFF. CDR3 sequence (DNA): TGTGCCAGCAGCCGCCCAGGGACAAACACCGGGGAGCTGTTTTTT.

The CDR3 reads CSVNDDRGHDNEQFF. In DNA form, the CDR3 reads TGCAGCGTTAATGACGACAGGGGTCACGACAATGAGCAGTTCTTC. The rearrangement uses TRBV29-1 and TRBJ2-1; TRBD1 aligns across 8 bases. The V and J ends lost 5 bases and 5 bases, in that order; junction bases with no gene match: 11. Germline-derived CDR1 and CDR2 are SQVTM and ANQGSEA. This CDR3 is 15 amino acids long.

V is TRBV29-1 and J is TRBJ2-3, with D possibly matching TRBD2 (5 bases). Trimming removed 4 bases from V and 4 bases from J, with 15 bases in between. This CDR3 comprises 14 residues. The germline gives CDR1 SQVTM, CDR2 ANQGSEA. The CDR3 protein is CSVAPAGGPDTQYF. The CDR3 DNA is TGCAGCGTTGCTCCGGCAGGAGGTCCAGATACGCAGTATTTT.

The chain links TRBV12-3 or TRBV12-4 to TRBJ2-7; 13 nucleotides agree with TRBD2. Germline trimming cut 4 bases from V and 4 bases from J; bases unmatched to any gene: 7. This CDR3 spans 16 amino acids. Written as DNA, the CDR3 is TGTGCCAGCAGTTGGGGGACTAGCGGGGTGGGGTACGAGCAGTACTTC. Encoded protein: CASSWGTSGVGYEQYF.

The chain combines TRBV2 with TRBJ2-3, with 7 bases lining up with TRBD2. Germline values: CDR1 SNHLY, CDR2 FYNNEI. J was trimmed by 6 bases and V by 5 bases; bases with no gene match: 11. CDR3 length equals 15 residues. The CDR3 sequence: CASSPLAPGGDTQYF. As DNA, the CDR3 is TGTGCCAGCAGTCCACTAGCTCCCGGGGGGGATACGCAGTATTTT.

The chain links TRBV24-1 to TRBJ2-1; maybe TRBD2 (5 bases). The CDR3 is 14 residues long. Germline CDR1 is KGHDR and CDR2 is SFDVKD. The V gene lost 1 base and the J gene lost 9 bases, with 12 bases spanning the gap. Here the CDR3 DNA reads TGTGCCACCAGTGATTTTCGCCCAGGAGGTGAGCAGTTCTTC. Its translation: CATSDFRPGGEQFF.

This chain uses TRBV30 with TRBJ1-4; tentative D call: TRBD1 (6 bases). V lost 1 base, J lost 0 bases, and 15 bases lay in between. Germline-derived CDR1 and CDR2 are GTSNPN and SVGIG (reference sequence). The CDR3 runs 17 residues. CDR3 amino acids: CAWSGGAKEATNEKLFF. Here the CDR3 DNA reads TGTGCCTGGAGTGGGGGGGCGAAGGAGGCAACTAATGAAAAACTGTTTTTT.

This clonotype was observed a single time. The V gene is TRBV5-1, the J gene TRBJ2-2; D unresolved. V dropped 4 bases and J dropped 0 bases, with 10 bases sitting between them. CDR3 size: 15 residues. Germline loops: CDR1 SGHRS, CDR2 YFSETQ. CDR3 sequence: CASSPSAANTGELFF. CDR3 sequence (DNA): TGCGCCAGCAGCCCGTCAGCTGCGAACACCGGGGAGCTGTTTTTT.

This clonotype was seen once. V and J are TRBV29-1 and TRBJ1-1, with D uncertain. This CDR3 comprises 13 residues. Germline loops: CDR1 SQVTM, CDR2 ANQGSEA. V was pared by 6 bases and J by 2 bases, with 13 bases between. The CDR3 is CSVSDGLNTEAFF. The CDR3 coding sequence is TGCAGCGTCTCTGACGGGCTAAACACTGAAGCTTTCTTT.

J is TRBJ2-3 and V is TRBV12-3 or TRBV12-4, with D hard to call. The V gene lost 1 base and the J gene lost 1 base, with 9 bases spanning the gap. This CDR3 comprises 15 residues. The CDR3 DNA follows: TGTGCCAGCAGTTTAGAAACGGACCGCACAGATACGCAGTATTTT. Amino acids: CASSLETDRTDTQYF.

The chain employs TRBV2 and TRBJ2-2; D tentatively reads TRBD1 or TRBD2 (5 bases each). The CDR3 spans 14 residues. Trimming left V 10 bases short and J 1 base short, with 13 bases between. The V gene's germline CDR1 is SNHLY and CDR2 FYNNEI. In DNA, the CDR3 is TGTGCCACCAAGGGGACGGAGAACACCGGGGAGCTGTTTTTT. It encodes CATKGTENTGELFF.

This sequence joins TRBV11-3 and TRBJ2-1; D uncertain. Between the trimmed V and J ends, which lost 2 bases and 5 bases, there was a span of 7 bases. CDR1 SGHNT and CDR2 YENEEA come from the germline V gene. The CDR3 loop spans 13 amino acids. The CDR3 loop reads CASSLNYHNEQFF. The CDR3 DNA follows: TGTGCCAGCAGCTTAAACTACCACAATGAGCAGTTCTTC.

This chain links TRBV6-1 with TRBJ2-5; 13 bases are a match to TRBD2. CDR1 and CDR2 from the germline V gene are MNHNS and SASEGT. The V gene end was trimmed by 5 bases and the J gene end by 9 bases; junction bases not matched to a gene: 12. The CDR3 runs 16 residues. The CDR3 DNA follows: TGTGCCAGCAGTCCTCGGACTAGCGGGGGCCCAGGGGCCCAGTACTTC. Amino acid sequence: CASSPRTSGGPGAQYF.

This clonotype was seen a handful of times. The rearrangement links TRBV20-1 to TRBJ2-5; either TRBD1 or TRBD2 may fit D (6 bases each). Germline assignment: CDR1 DFQATT and CDR2 SNEGSKA (reference sequence). This CDR3 region has 16 residues. Trimming took 0 bases from V and 4 from J, leaving 18 bases between them. CDR3 in DNA: TGCAGTGCTAGAGATCCTCCTGGGGGGCGGGGAGAGACCCAGTACTTC. Translation gives CSARDPPGGRGETQYF.

This chain joins TRBV12-3 or TRBV12-4 and TRBJ2-3; unclear D gene. V was cut by 3 bases and J by 13 bases, with 17 bases left in between. The CDR3 covers 13 residues. The CDR3 protein is CASSLSSDRFEYF. The DNA of the CDR3 is TGTGCCAGCAGTTTGAGTTCTGACCGATTCGAGTATTTT.

This rearrangement joins TRBV4-1 to TRBJ1-2, with 11 bases fitting TRBD1. After removal of 3 bases from V and 4 bases from J, the junction contained 4 bases not matched to a gene. This CDR3 region has 15 residues. Germline V gives CDR1 MGHRA, CDR2 YSYEKL. DNA of the CDR3: TGCGCCAGCAGCCAGCCGGGACAGGGGGTCTATGGCTACACCTTC. It encodes CASSQPGQGVYGYTF.

This clonotype was observed a single time. The chain has TRBV20-1 and TRBJ2-3, with TRBD2 matching 11 bases. CDR1 is DFQATT and CDR2 is SNEGSKA in the germline V gene (reference sequence). This CDR3 comprises 14 residues. J gave up 6 bases and V 3 bases, and 5 bases lay outside the gene matches. As DNA, the CDR3 is TGCAGTGCTAGGTCTAGCGGGGGGCGGGATACGCAGTATTTT. As protein: CSARSSGGRDTQYF.

This sequence joins TRBV3-1 and TRBJ1-1; D is ambiguous. This CDR3 has 14 residues. The germline CDR1 and CDR2 sequences are LGHDT and YNNKEL (reference sequence). Trimming pared 1 base from V and 1 base from J, leaving 7 bases between. The CDR3 DNA reads TGTGCCAGCAGCCAAGTCGAGGGGAACACTGAAGCTTTCTTT. Translation gives CASSQVEGNTEAFF. The full variable domain, completed using reference TRBV3-1 and TRBJ1-1, is DTAVSQTPKYLVTQMGNDKSIKCEQNLGHDTMYWYKQDSKKFLKIMFSYNNKELIINETVPNRFSPKSPDKAHLNLHINSLELGDSAVYFCASSQVEGNTEAFFGQGTRLTVV.

The chain joins TRBV30 to TRBJ1-2; no clear D gene. The V gene's germline CDR1 is GTSNPN and CDR2 SVGIG (reference sequence). This CDR3 has 13 amino acids. The V end lost 0 bases, the J end lost 5 bases, and 10 bases lay between the germline ends. The CDR3 reads CAWSVHRAYGYTF. CDR3 coding DNA: TGTGCCTGGAGTGTACACCGAGCTTATGGCTACACCTTC.